The clone carrying this T cell receptor beta chain was seen repeatedly, ten times or more. These data belong to a study of tumor-infiltrating lymphocytes in glioblastoma multiforme. Three nested ARM-PCR rounds with V-beta and C-beta primers built TCRB libraries. TCRdb fed the multiplex PCR reads into MiXCR, producing one record per CDR3 protein. The table lists 25,000 to 40,000 distinct CDR3 sequences, about 58% of them singletons. Sequences were obtained from brain tumor tissue. The clonotype was recovered from a male donor with glioblastoma.

CDR3 sequence: CSARDFRGQLSYEQYF. The CDR3 region has the DNA TGCAGTGCTAGAGATTTCCGGGGCCAGCTGTCCTACGAGCAGTACTTC. The chain combines TRBV20-1 with TRBJ2-7; D may match TRBD1 or TRBD2 (5 bases each). The CDR3 has 16 amino acids. V lost 0 bases and J lost 1, with 16 bases in between. Germline CDR1 and CDR2: DFQATT and SNEGSKA (reference sequence).